This is a list of T cell receptor beta chains from one sample in a study of OX40 agonist ivuxolimab in advanced cancers. Repertoires were generated with immunoSEQ multiplex PCR, while TCRdb's copy carries only in-frame clones and drops some. The table includes about 55,000 clones, 80% detected once. Sequenced here: CD4+ or CD8+ T cells sorted from blood, sampled in a trial of the OX40 agonist ivuxolimab. The source of these receptors is an adult with an advanced solid tumor such as melanoma, head and neck, liver or kidney cancer. CDR3s include the opening cysteine and the closing phenylalanine or tryptophan. Each record gives: D gene, CDR3 length, clone size, V gene, J gene, CDR3 protein, CDR3 DNA. A D gene is named only where the DNA matches it firmly. Expanded clones get a size class; other rows say once, few or many, or leave the size out.

D: .
length: 12
size: once
V: TRBV29-1
J: TRBJ1-4
CDR3: CSVDEGQEKLFF
DNA: TGCAGCGTTGACGAGGGTCAGGAAAAACTGTTTTTT

D: .
length: 16
size: .
V: TRBV2
J: TRBJ1-5
CDR3: CASSAGVSLVNQPQHF
DNA: TGTGCCAGCAGTGCGGGCGTCAGCCTAGTTAATCAGCCCCAGCATTTT

D: TRBD1
length: 14
size: once
V: TRBV7-2
J: TRBJ2-5
CDR3: CASSQDRRGKTQYF
DNA: TGTGCCAGCAGCCAGGACAGGCGAGGAAAGACCCAGTACTTC

D: .
length: 14
size: .
V: TRBV4-3
J: TRBJ2-7
CDR3: CASSQGAGHSEQYF
DNA: TGCGCCAGCAGCCAAGGGGCGGGACACTCTGAGCAGTACTTC

D: .
length: 17
size: .
V: TRBV7-2
J: TRBJ2-7
CDR3: CASSSPAGFTMDYEQYF
DNA: TGTGCCAGCAGCTCCCCCGCGGGATTCACGATGGACTACGAGCAGTACTTC

D: .
length: 15
size: medium-sized
V: TRBV7-9
J: TRBJ1-2
CDR3: CASSLEIPGIHGYTF
DNA: TGTGCCAGCAGCTTAGAGATTCCGGGAATCCATGGCTACACCTTC

D: .
length: 14
size: .
V: TRBV29-1
J: TRBJ1-1
CDR3: CSVDGEGWGTEAFF
DNA: TGCAGCGTTGATGGGGAGGGTTGGGGCACTGAAGCTTTCTTT

D: .
length: 13
size: once
V: TRBV2
J: TRBJ1-1
CDR3: CASSDDLNTEAFF
DNA: TGTGCCAGCAGTGACGACCTGAACACTGAAGCTTTCTTT

D: TRBD1
length: 15
size: .
V: TRBV29-1
J: TRBJ2-5
CDR3: CSVVHPLRGRETQYF
DNA: TGCAGCGTTGTTCACCCGCTGAGGGGGCGAGAGACCCAGTACTTC

D: .
length: 15
size: .
V: TRBV6-5
J: TRBJ2-7
CDR3: CASSASPRVSYEQYF
DNA: TGTGCCAGCAGTGCGTCCCCCAGGGTTTCCTACGAGCAGTACTTC

D: TRBD1
length: 13
size: .
V: TRBV7-7
J: TRBJ2-5
CDR3: CASSPGQAQAQYF
DNA: TGTGCCAGCAGCCCCGGACAGGCGCAGGCCCAGTACTTC

D: TRBD1
length: 16
size: .
V: TRBV5-1
J: TRBJ1-6
CDR3: CASSSATGQGFSPLHF
DNA: TGCGCCAGCAGCTCGGCAACCGGACAGGGATTTTCACCCCTCCACTTT

D: TRBD1
length: 16
size: .
V: TRBV5-1
J: TRBJ1-1
CDR3: CASSLGQGASYTEAFF
DNA: TGCGCCAGCAGCCTCGGACAGGGGGCGTCTTACACTGAAGCTTTCTTT

D: TRBD1
length: 14
size: .
V: TRBV27
J: TRBJ2-7
CDR3: CASSLITGAYEQYF
DNA: TGTGCCAGCAGTTTGATCACAGGGGCGTACGAGCAGTACTTC

D: .
length: 13
size: .
V: TRBV27
J: TRBJ1-5
CDR3: CASSFERGQPQHF
DNA: TGTGCCAGCAGCTTTGAGAGGGGTCAGCCCCAGCATTTT

D: .
length: 15
size: .
V: TRBV5-1
J: TRBJ1-4
CDR3: CASSLVSGLNEKLFF
DNA: TGCGCCAGCAGCTTGGTCAGTGGCCTTAATGAAAAACTGTTTTTT

D: .
length: 14
size: .
V: TRBV6-6
J: TRBJ2-2
CDR3: CASSYSTGVGELFF
DNA: TGTGCCAGCAGTTACTCGACGGGGGTCGGGGAGCTGTTTTTT

D: .
length: 12
size: .
V: TRBV9
J: TRBJ1-3
CDR3: CASSISGNTIYF
DNA: TGTGCCAGCAGCATCTCTGGAAACACCATATATTTT

D: .
length: 14
size: .
V: TRBV6-1
J: TRBJ2-1
CDR3: CASSEAGQAMEQFF
DNA: TGTGCCAGCAGTGAAGCAGGGCAGGCGATGGAGCAGTTCTTC

D: .
length: 14
size: .
V: TRBV7-9
J: TRBJ1-1
CDR3: CASSLDWGSRLAFF
DNA: TGTGCCAGCAGCTTAGACTGGGGGAGTCGGTTAGCTTTCTTT

D: .
length: 12
size: .
V: TRBV29-1
J: TRBJ1-2
CDR3: CSVDRTIHGYTF
DNA: TGCAGCGTGGATAGGACGATCCATGGCTACACCTTC

D: .
length: 13
size: .
V: TRBV30
J: TRBJ1-1
CDR3: CAYQTGFNTEAFF
DNA: TGTGCCTACCAGACAGGTTTCAACACTGAAGCTTTCTTT

D: .
length: 16
size: .
V: TRBV19
J: TRBJ2-1
CDR3: CASSPKIGHVRDEQFF
DNA: TGTGCCAGTAGCCCAAAAATCGGACACGTTAGGGATGAGCAGTTCTTC